This T cell receptor (beta chain) was found in a study of T cell responses to AZD1222 COVID-19 vaccine. The CDR3 contains 12 residues. Deletions cut 4 bases from V and 4 bases from J, with 6 bases between. CDR1 is ENHRY and CDR2 is SYGVKD in the germline V gene. Study conclusions and caveats: Clonal diversity may have been underestimated in mostly white British donors. Seropositive at baseline were only a handful of AZD1222 recipients. Repertoire sampling happened only post peak T cell response.

About this clone: What it binds is unknown.

TCRdb keeps only in-frame clones here, not all; method: immunoSEQ multiplex PCR. The repertoire holds roughly 260,000 clones, with just over 90% as singletons. The sequencing used peripheral blood, collected on day 0 of AZD1222 vaccination. This rearrangement joins TRBV10-3 to TRBJ2-3; no reliable D call. The clonotype comes from an adult in good health. DNA for the CDR3: TGTGCCATCAGTGTCGTGGCAGATACGCAGTATTTT. Translating it yields CAISVVADTQYF.